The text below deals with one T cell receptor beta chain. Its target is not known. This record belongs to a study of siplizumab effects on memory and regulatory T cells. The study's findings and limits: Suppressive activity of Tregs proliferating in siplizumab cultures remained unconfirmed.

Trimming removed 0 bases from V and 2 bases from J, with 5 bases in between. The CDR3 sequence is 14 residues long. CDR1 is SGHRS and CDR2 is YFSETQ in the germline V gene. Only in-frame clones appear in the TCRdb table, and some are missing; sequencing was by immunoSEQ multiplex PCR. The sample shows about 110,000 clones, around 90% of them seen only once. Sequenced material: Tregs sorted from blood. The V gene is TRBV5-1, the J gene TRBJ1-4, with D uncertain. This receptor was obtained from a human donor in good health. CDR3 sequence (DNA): TGCGCCAGCAGCTTGGGGGGTACTAATGAAAAACTGTTTTTT. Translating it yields CASSLGGTNEKLFF.